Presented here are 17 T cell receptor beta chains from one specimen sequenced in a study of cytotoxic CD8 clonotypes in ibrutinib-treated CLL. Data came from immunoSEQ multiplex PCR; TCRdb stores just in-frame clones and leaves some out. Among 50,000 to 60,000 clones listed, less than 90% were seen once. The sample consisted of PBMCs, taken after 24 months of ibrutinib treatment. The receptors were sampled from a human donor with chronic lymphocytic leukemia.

CDR3 in DNA: TGTGCCAGCAGCGACGTAAGGGTCTCTGGAAACACCATATATTTT. Amino acid sequence: CASSDVRVSGNTIYF. The J gene is TRBJ1-3, the V gene TRBV11-2, with unresolved D. V gave up 5 bases and J gave up 0 bases, with 11 bases separating them. The CDR3 is made up of 15 amino acids. CDR1 is SGHAT, CDR2 FQNNGV, per germline.

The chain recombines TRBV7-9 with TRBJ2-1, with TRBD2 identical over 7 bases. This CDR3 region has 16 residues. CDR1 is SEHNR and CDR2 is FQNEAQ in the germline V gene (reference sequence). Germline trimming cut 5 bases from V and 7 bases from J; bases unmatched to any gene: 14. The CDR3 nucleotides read TGTGCCAGCAGCCCGACCCTTGCGGGAGTGCGGAATGAGCAGTTCTTC. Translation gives CASSPTLAGVRNEQFF.

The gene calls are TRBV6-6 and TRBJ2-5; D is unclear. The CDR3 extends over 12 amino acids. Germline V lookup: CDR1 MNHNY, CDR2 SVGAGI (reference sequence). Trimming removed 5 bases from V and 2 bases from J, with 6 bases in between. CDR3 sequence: CASSATQETQYF. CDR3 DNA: TGTGCCAGCAGTGCCACGCAAGAGACCCAGTACTTC.

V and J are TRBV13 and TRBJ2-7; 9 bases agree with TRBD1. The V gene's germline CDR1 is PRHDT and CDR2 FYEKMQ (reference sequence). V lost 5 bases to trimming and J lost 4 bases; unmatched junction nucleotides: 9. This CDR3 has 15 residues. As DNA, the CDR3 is TGTGCCAGCAGCCTAAGACAGGGGGTGGATTACGAGCAGTACTTC. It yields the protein CASSLRQGVDYEQYF.

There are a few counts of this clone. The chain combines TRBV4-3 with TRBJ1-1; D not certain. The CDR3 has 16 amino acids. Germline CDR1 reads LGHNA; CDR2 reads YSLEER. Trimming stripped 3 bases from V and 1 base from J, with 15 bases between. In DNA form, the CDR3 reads TGCGCCAGCAGCCAGTCCCTCGGCCACCCGAACACTGAAGCTTTCTTT. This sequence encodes CASSQSLGHPNTEAFF.

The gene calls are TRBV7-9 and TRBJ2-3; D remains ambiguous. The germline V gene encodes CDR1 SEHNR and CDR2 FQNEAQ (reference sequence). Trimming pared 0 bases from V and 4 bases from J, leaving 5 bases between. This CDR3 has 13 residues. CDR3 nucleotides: TGTGCCAGCAGCTTAGCGCAGGCAGATACGCAGTATTTT. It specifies CASSLAQADTQYF.

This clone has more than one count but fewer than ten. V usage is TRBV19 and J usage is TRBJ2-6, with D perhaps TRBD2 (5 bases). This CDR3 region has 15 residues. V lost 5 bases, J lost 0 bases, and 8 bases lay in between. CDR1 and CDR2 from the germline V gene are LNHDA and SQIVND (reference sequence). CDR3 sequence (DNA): TGTGCCAGTAGTGCCGGGGTCTCTGGGGCCAACGTCCTGACTTTC. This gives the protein CASSAGVSGANVLTF.

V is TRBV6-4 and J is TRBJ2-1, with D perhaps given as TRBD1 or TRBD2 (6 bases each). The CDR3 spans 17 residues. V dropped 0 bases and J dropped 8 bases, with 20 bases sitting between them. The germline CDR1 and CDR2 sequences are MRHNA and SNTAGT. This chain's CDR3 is CASSDSGWGAKTDEQFF. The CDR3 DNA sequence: TGTGCCAGCAGTGACTCGGGCTGGGGGGCGAAAACAGATGAGCAGTTCTTC.

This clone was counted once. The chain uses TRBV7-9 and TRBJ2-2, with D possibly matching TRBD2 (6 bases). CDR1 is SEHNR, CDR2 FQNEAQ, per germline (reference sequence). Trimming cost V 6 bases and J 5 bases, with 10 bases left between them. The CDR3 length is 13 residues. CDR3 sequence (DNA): TGTGCCAGCAGATTTCGGGAGACCGGGGAGCTGTTTTTT. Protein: CASRFRETGELFF.

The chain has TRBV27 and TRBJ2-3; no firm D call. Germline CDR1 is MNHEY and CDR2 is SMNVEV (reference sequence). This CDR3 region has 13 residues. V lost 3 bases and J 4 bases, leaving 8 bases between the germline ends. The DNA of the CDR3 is TGTGCCAGCAGTTTCCACACCGCAGATACGCAGTATTTT. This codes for CASSFHTADTQYF.

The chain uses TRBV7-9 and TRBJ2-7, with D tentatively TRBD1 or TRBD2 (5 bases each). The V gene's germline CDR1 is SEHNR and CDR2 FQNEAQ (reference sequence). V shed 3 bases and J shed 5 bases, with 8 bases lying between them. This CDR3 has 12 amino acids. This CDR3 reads CASSFGDHEQYF. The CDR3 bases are TGTGCCAGCAGCTTCGGGGACCACGAGCAGTACTTC.

The CDR3 sequence is CASSLDLATGELFF. The CDR3 DNA is TGTGCCAGCAGCTTAGATTTGGCAACCGGGGAGCTGTTTTTT. V gene TRBV11-2 combines with J gene TRBJ2-2; D not resolved. The CDR3 consists of 14 residues. Germline CDR1 SGHAT, CDR2 FQNNGV. The V end lost 0 bases, the J end lost 5 bases, and 7 bases lay between the germline ends. The complete variable domain, with remaining parts taken from reference TRBV11-2 and TRBJ2-2, reads EAGVAQSPRYKIIEKRQSVAFWCNPISGHATLYWYQQILGQGPKLLIQFQNNGVVDDSQLPKDRFSAERLKGVDSTLKIQPAKLEDSAVYLCASSLDLATGELFFGEGSRLTVL.

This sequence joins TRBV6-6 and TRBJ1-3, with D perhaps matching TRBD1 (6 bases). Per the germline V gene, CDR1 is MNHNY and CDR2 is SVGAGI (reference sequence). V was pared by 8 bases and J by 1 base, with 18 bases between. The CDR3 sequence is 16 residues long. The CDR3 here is CASGTLTKGSGNTIYF. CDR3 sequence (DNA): TGTGCCAGCGGGACACTCACAAAAGGGTCTGGAAACACCATATATTTT.

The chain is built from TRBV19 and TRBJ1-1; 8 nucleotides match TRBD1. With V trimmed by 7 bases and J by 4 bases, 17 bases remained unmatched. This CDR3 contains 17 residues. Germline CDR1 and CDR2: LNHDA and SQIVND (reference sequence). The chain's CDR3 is CASNDRGFGQGGTEAFF. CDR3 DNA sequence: TGTGCCAGTAACGACCGGGGTTTTGGACAGGGAGGCACTGAAGCTTTCTTT.

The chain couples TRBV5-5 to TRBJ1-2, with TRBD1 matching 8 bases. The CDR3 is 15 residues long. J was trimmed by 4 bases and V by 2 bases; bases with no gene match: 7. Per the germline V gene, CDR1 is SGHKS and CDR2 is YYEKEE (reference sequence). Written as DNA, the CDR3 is TGTGCCAGCAGCTTTCAGGACAGGGCCTTCTATGGCTACACCTTC. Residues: CASSFQDRAFYGYTF.

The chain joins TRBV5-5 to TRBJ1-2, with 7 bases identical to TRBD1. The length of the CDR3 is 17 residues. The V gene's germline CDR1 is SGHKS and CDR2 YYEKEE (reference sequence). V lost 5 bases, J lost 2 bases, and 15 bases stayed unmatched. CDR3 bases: TGTGCCAGCAGGCGGGGGGTGAACAGGGGACTAAACTATGGCTACACCTTC. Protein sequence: CASRRGVNRGLNYGYTF.

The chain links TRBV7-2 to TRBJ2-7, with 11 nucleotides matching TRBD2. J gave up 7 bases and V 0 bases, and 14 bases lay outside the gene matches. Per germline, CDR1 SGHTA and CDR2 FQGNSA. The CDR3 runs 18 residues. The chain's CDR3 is CASSLAGGTSGSWREQYF. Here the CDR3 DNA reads TGTGCCAGCAGCTTAGCGGGGGGGACTAGCGGAAGCTGGCGGGAGCAGTACTTC. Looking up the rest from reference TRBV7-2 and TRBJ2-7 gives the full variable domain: GAGVSQSPSNKVTEKGKDVELRCDPISGHTALYWYRQSLGQGLEFLIYFQGNSAPDKSGLPSDRFSAERTGGSVSTLTIQRTQQEDSAVYLCASSLAGGTSGSWREQYFGPGTRLTVT.